These 20 T cell receptor beta chains came from one sample sequenced in a study of CD8+CD57+ T cells in acquired aplastic anemia. Using genomic DNA as the template, TCR beta VDJ and CDR3 profiling was carried out. TCRdb redid the calling of the reads with MiXCR, one entry per CDR3 protein. The table includes some 410,000 distinct CDR3 sequences, 65% to 80% detected once. What was sequenced was sorted CD4+, CD8+, or CD8+CD57+ T cells (not recorded which) from PBMCs. The receptors here all came from a human donor in good health, serving as a control.

The V and J genes are TRBV10-2 and TRBJ2-1; D might be TRBD2 (5 bases). Between the trimmed V and J ends, which lost 7 bases and 10 bases, there was a span of 17 bases. Per germline, CDR1 WSHSY and CDR2 SAAADI. This CDR3 has 13 residues. CDR3 bases: TGCGCCAGCACCCACAGATATGGGGAGGAGCAGTTCTTC. It is translated as CASTHRYGEEQFF.

Concerning this clonotype: No conserved phenylalanine or tryptophan ends this CDR3, so it is likely a read error. The limits of the CDR3 on the DNA are not certain, so only TCRdb's listed CDR3 is given. The chain recombines TRBV7-4 with TRBJ2-7; whether TRBD1, the table's D call, matches the DNA was not checked. The CDR3 spans 13 amino acids, including both terminal residues. Germline assignment: CDR1 SGHVT and CDR2 SQSDAQ. CDR3 region: CASSLAGQSSYEQ.

Points on this clonotype: The junction differs from germline at one of its ends, possibly a read error. This chain joins TRBV2 and TRBJ1-2; D is unresolved. The germline gives CDR1 SNHLY, CDR2 FYNNEI. The CDR3 extends over 13 amino acids. CDR3 nucleotide sequence: TGTGCCAGCAGCGGCGGGGTCGCTGACGAGCAGAACTTC. This translates into CASSGGVADEQNF.

A note on this clonotype: The conserved phenylalanine or tryptophan normally closing the CDR3 is absent here, so this likely arose from a read error. The DNA is left out, because the CDR3 cannot be placed on it with certainty; the CDR3 is given as TCRdb lists it. The V call is TRBV9, the J call TRBJ2-7; the DNA was not compared with TRBD1, the D call given in the table. CDR1 SGDLS and CDR2 YYNGEE come from the germline V gene. The CDR3 is made up of 11 amino acids, end residues included. The CDR3 loop reads CASSRGEGAET.

This clonotype was counted a single time. CDR3: CGSSVGGNEQFF. CDR3 DNA: TGTGGGAGCAGCGTAGGGGGCAATGAGCAGTTCTTC. The V and J genes are TRBV7-2 and TRBJ2-1; D perhaps matches TRBD1 (6 bases). The CDR3 runs 12 residues. From germline, CDR1 is SGHTA and CDR2 FQGNSA. Filled out from reference TRBV7-2 and TRBJ2-1, the complete variable domain reads GAGVSQSPSNKVTEKGKDVELRCDPISGHTALYWYRQSLGQGLEFLIYFQGNSAPDKSGLPSDRFSAERTGGSVSTLTIQRTQQEDSAVYLCGSSVGGNEQFFGPGTRLTVL.

Ten or more counts support this clonotype. The chain has TRBV20-1 and TRBJ2-7, with TRBD2 as a possible D gene (6 bases). V was shortened by 5 bases and J by 5 bases, with 25 bases between the two germline ends. The CDR3 runs to 16 residues. Germline lookup yields CDR1 DFQATT and CDR2 SNEGSKA (reference sequence). Here the CDR3 reads CSAVRREGGAFDEQYF. The CDR3 region has the DNA TGCAGTGCTGTACGAAGGGAAGGAGGGGCGTTCGACGAGCAGTACTTC.

As concerns this clonotype: The junction departs from germline at one end; a sequencing error may be responsible. The chain links TRBV5-1 to TRBJ1-1; D remains unclear. The CDR3 runs 14 residues. In germline, CDR1 is SGHRS, CDR2 YFSETQ. For the CDR3, the DNA is TGTGCCAGCAGCTTGACACCTAGCGACGCTGAAGCTTTCTTT. It specifies CASSLTPSDAEAFF.

This clonotype was counted many times. J is TRBJ2-4 and V is TRBV5-8, with TRBD1 matching over 8 bases. V trimming: 0 bases; J trimming: 5 bases; junction bases outside the gene matches: 4. The germline CDR1 and CDR2 sequences are SGHTS and YDEGEE. This CDR3 comprises 15 residues. CDR3 nucleotides: TGTGCCAGCAGCTTGGGGACAGGGATTCAAAACATTCAGTACTTC. It translates to CASSLGTGIQNIQYF.

In regard to this clonotype: Relative to the germline gene, one junction end is altered; a read error may explain this. The rearrangement uses TRBV12-3 or TRBV12-4 and TRBJ2-7; no definite D call. The CDR3 runs to 16 residues. The CDR3 reads CAGSEMSPGSPYEQYF. CDR3 sequence (DNA): TGTGCCGGCAGCGAAATGTCCCCAGGATCTCCCTACGAGCAGTACTTC.

The chain carries TRBV7-9 and TRBJ1-4; D is unresolved. The CDR3 spans 15 residues. The germline CDR1 and CDR2 sequences are SEHNR and FQNEAQ (reference sequence). V was shortened by 5 bases and J by 16 bases, with 26 bases between the two germline ends. In DNA, the CDR3 is TGTGCCAGCAGCCCTTCGGGAGTAGTTACCTACGAGCAGTTTTTT. Its translation: CASSPSGVVTYEQFF.

Worth noting for this clonotype: This could be a read error, since a much larger clone is one nucleotide away. The rearrangement joins TRBV7-2 to TRBJ2-3, with D possibly TRBD1 on 6 matching bases. The CDR3 consists of 16 residues. Per germline, CDR1 SGHTA and CDR2 FQGNSA. Trimming removed 5 bases at V and 5 bases at J, with 20 bases between. This chain's CDR3 is CASSQLLGGRGDTQYF. The CDR3 coding sequence is TGTGCCAGCAGCCAACTCCTTGGGGGCAGGGGAGATACGCAGTATTTT.

Worth noting for this clonotype: The CDR3 carries no conserved terminal phenylalanine or tryptophan, so it likely arises from a read error. The chain links TRBV2 to TRBJ2-5; the D is unclear. The V end was cut by 10 bases, the J end by 9 bases, with 27 bases between. The CDR3 is made up of 15 amino acids. The V gene's germline CDR1 is SNHLY and CDR2 FYNNEI. CDR3 protein: CATSREMAGSGAQYL. Written as DNA, the CDR3 is TGTGCCACCAGCAGAGAGATGGCCGGCAGTGGTGCCCAGTACTTA.

The gene calls are TRBV12-3 or TRBV12-4 and TRBJ1-1; maybe TRBD1 (5 bases). This CDR3 has 14 residues. Trimming took 6 bases from V and 3 from J, leaving 14 bases between them. CDR3 sequence reads: CASSFRQRYTEAFF. CDR3 bases: TGTGCCAGCAGCTTTAGACAGCGGTACACTGAAGCTTTCTTT.

Concerning this clonotype: The junction does not match germline at one end; this may be a read error. The chain couples TRBV5-5 to TRBJ2-7; D is unclear. The CDR3 covers 12 residues. Germline loops: CDR1 SGHKS, CDR2 YYEKEE (reference sequence). The CDR3 reads CASSQTEREQYF. Written as DNA, the CDR3 is TGCGCCAGCAGCCAAACGGAGCGCGAGCAGTACTTC.

In its sample, this clonotype was seen once. J is TRBJ2-3 and V is TRBV2, with D tentatively TRBD2 (6 bases). Germline V lookup: CDR1 SNHLY, CDR2 FYNNEI. CDR3 size: 14 residues. V was clipped by 6 bases and J by 5 bases, with 15 bases between them. This CDR3 is CASSLEGMRDTQYF. CDR3 in DNA: TGTGCCAGCAGCTTGGAGGGTATGAGAGATACGCAGTATTTT.

The chain carries TRBV7-2 and TRBJ1-2; 8 bases match TRBD1. The length of the CDR3 is 15 residues. The junction had 18 bases not matched to a gene; V was cut back by 4 bases and J by 14 bases. Germline values: CDR1 SGHTA, CDR2 FQGNSA. CDR3 DNA sequence: TGTGCCAGCAGCTCACCAGGGGGCGCGAAGAACACTGAAACCTTC. Translated: CASSSPGGAKNTETF.

Notes on this clonotype: Mismatch with germline at one junction end may stem from a read error. V usage is TRBV12-3 or TRBV12-4 and J usage is TRBJ1-5; TRBD1 is a possible D gene (5 bases). This CDR3 comprises 13 residues. The CDR3 loop reads CASSLVSGRPQHF. CDR3 DNA sequence: TGTGCCAGCAGCTTAGTGTCAGGGAGGCCCCAGCATTTT.

The chain recombines TRBV5-1 with TRBJ1-6; 11 bases match TRBD1. J was trimmed by 9 bases and V by 2 bases; bases with no gene match: 7. Germline V gene sequence: CDR1 SGHRS, CDR2 YFSETQ. This CDR3 comprises 16 residues. The chain's CDR3 is CASSLEDRGPSSPLHF. CDR3 DNA: TGCGCCAGCAGCTTAGAGGACAGGGGGCCTTCTTCACCCCTCCACTTT. Full variable domain (remainder filled in from reference TRBV5-1 and TRBJ1-6): KAGVTQTPRYLIKTRGQQVTLSCSPISGHRSVSWYQQTPGQGLQFLFEYFSETQRNKGNFPGRFSGRQFSNSRSEMNVSTLELGDSALYLCASSLEDRGPSSPLHFGNGTRLTVT.

The chain carries TRBV10-3 and TRBJ2-3; 9 positions agree with TRBD1. The length of the CDR3 is 17 residues. Germline assignment: CDR1 ENHRY and CDR2 SYGVKD. V shed 3 bases and J 5 bases; nucleotides not matched to a gene: 12. The CDR3 sequence is CAISDPNRDRVRDTQYF. As DNA, the CDR3 is TGTGCCATCAGTGACCCGAACCGGGACAGGGTAAGAGATACGCAGTATTTT.

V gene TRBV19 combines with J gene TRBJ2-5; perhaps TRBD2 as D (6 bases). V lost 10 bases and J 7 bases, leaving 16 bases between the germline ends. CDR3 length: 12 residues. Looked up from germline, CDR1 is LNHDA and CDR2 is SQIVND (reference sequence). The CDR3: CATRGTEGTQYF. CDR3 DNA sequence: TGTGCCACTCGCGGGACGGAAGGGACCCAGTACTTC.